A single sample gave rise to the 15 T cell receptor beta chains below, sequenced in a study of T cells in Graves' hyperthyroidism and ophthalmopathy. From RNA transcripts, TCR beta CDR3 regions were amplified. HTBI primers were used for first-round RT-PCR of the TCR CDR3. Using its own MiXCR run on the multiplex PCR reads, TCRdb lists one record per CDR3 protein. Of about 290,000 distinct CDR3 sequences in the sample, 10% to 15% were seen once. Sequenced input: blood. The receptor source for this set is a woman under 40 with Graves' hyperthyroidism that later progressed to Graves' ophthalmopathy.

The sample holds many counts of this clonotype. The rearrangement links TRBV29-1 to TRBJ2-2; either TRBD1 or TRBD2 may supply D (6 bases each). The ends were cut back, 4 bases at V and 2 bases at J, with 11 bases in the middle. The CDR3 contains 14 residues. Germline V gene lookup returns CDR1 SQVTM and CDR2 ANQGSEA. The CDR3: CSVVGGTNTGELFF. Here the CDR3 DNA reads TGCAGCGTTGTTGGCGGGACAAACACCGGGGAGCTGTTTTTT.

This clonotype was recorded at least ten times. The chain joins TRBV6-5 to TRBJ2-1; 11 positions agree with TRBD2. Unmatched junction bases numbered 4, after V lost 2 bases and J lost 4 bases. CDR1 and CDR2 (germline): MNHEY, SVGAGI. The CDR3 is 16 residues long. CDR3 amino acids: CASSYLGLAEYNEQFF. Written as DNA, the CDR3 is TGTGCCAGCAGTTACCTGGGACTAGCGGAATACAATGAGCAGTTCTTC.

The chain uses TRBV7-6 and TRBJ1-2; TRBD1 might be the D (5 bases). Trimming took 5 bases from V and 8 from J, leaving 12 bases between them. The length of the CDR3 is 12 residues. Germline lookup yields CDR1 SGHVS and CDR2 FNYEAQ. The CDR3 spells CASSNQGDGYTF. The CDR3 DNA reads as TGTGCCAGCAGCAATCAAGGGGACGGCTACACCTTC.

This clonotype was counted only a few times. This chain joins TRBV25-1 and TRBJ2-3; D possibly corresponds to TRBD1 (6 bases). The CDR3 consists of 15 residues. Germline V CDR1 and CDR2: MGHDK, SYGVNS. Trimming took off 5 bases at V and 1 base at J, with 13 bases between the two ends. The CDR3 region is CASSLTGPGTDTQYF. The CDR3 DNA is TGTGCCAGCAGTCTGACAGGCCCGGGCACAGATACGCAGTATTTT.

This clonotype has at least ten counts. The chain is built from TRBV7-8 and TRBJ2-7, with TRBD2 identical over 7 bases. Looked up from germline, CDR1 is SGHVS and CDR2 is FQNEAQ. The CDR3 totals 15 residues. Germline trimming cut 3 bases from V and 3 bases from J; bases unmatched to any gene: 8. In DNA, the CDR3 is TGTGCCAGCAGCTTTGCGGGAGTGGGTAACTACGAGCAGTACTTC. This sequence encodes CASSFAGVGNYEQYF.

This clonotype was detected many times. The chain is built from TRBV7-2 and TRBJ2-3, with TRBD2 matching 7 bases. Germline CDR1 and CDR2: SGHTA and FQGNSA. V lost 1 base to trimming and J lost 3 bases; unmatched junction nucleotides: 10. CDR3 size: 17 residues. The CDR3 protein is CASSLETGAGETDTQYF. The CDR3 coding sequence is TGTGCCAGCAGCTTAGAGACTGGCGCGGGAGAAACAGATACGCAGTATTTT.

The V gene is TRBV20-1, the J gene TRBJ1-2; a possible D gene is TRBD1 (6 bases). Per the germline V gene, CDR1 is DFQATT and CDR2 is SNEGSKA (reference sequence). The CDR3 is 16 residues long. Trimming removed 3 bases at V and 3 bases at J, with 20 bases between. The CDR3 DNA sequence: TGCAGTGCTAGTAGTGCCAGCGGGGGGGCGGACTATGGCTACACCTTC. This sequence encodes CSASSASGGADYGYTF.

This rearrangement joins TRBV12-3 or TRBV12-4 to TRBJ1-4; tentative D call: TRBD1 (6 bases). V was pared by 3 bases and J by 7 bases, with 9 bases between. This CDR3 contains 13 residues. The CDR3 protein is CASSFVRGEKLFF. The CDR3 coding sequence is TGTGCCAGCAGTTTCGTCAGGGGTGAAAAACTGTTTTTT.

This clonotype was seen repeatedly, ten times or more. The gene calls are TRBV20-1 and TRBJ2-7; TRBD1 might be the D (6 bases). Trimming cost V 5 bases and J 2 bases, with 13 bases left between them. Germline loops: CDR1 DFQATT, CDR2 SNEGSKA (reference sequence). The CDR3 spans 13 residues. CDR3 region: CSADGQLTYEQYF. The CDR3 coding sequence is TGCAGTGCTGATGGACAGCTAACCTACGAGCAGTACTTC.

This clonotype was observed a few times. This chain links TRBV7-2 with TRBJ1-6; D is possibly TRBD1 (5 bases). V lost 3 bases to trimming and J lost 4 bases, with 13 bases between them. The CDR3 is 16 residues long. Germline V gene lookup returns CDR1 SGHTA and CDR2 FQGNSA. The CDR3 here is CASSLAQGPYNSPLHF. DNA for the CDR3: TGTGCCAGCAGCTTGGCGCAGGGCCCTTATAATTCACCCCTCCACTTT.

In this sample, this clonotype turned up many times. The chain combines TRBV3-1 with TRBJ1-1, with D possibly matching TRBD1 (5 bases). V dropped 4 bases and J dropped 5 bases, with 17 bases sitting between them. The CDR3 consists of 15 residues. Germline loops: CDR1 LGHDT, CDR2 YNNKEL (reference sequence). The CDR3 spells CASSLTGTAGTEAFF. Written as DNA, the CDR3 is TGTGCCAGCAGCCTAACCGGGACGGCGGGGACTGAAGCTTTCTTT. Looking up the rest from reference TRBV3-1 and TRBJ1-1 gives the full variable domain: DTAVSQTPKYLVTQMGNDKSIKCEQNLGHDTMYWYKQDSKKFLKIMFSYNNKELIINETVPNRFSPKSPDKAHLNLHINSLELGDSAVYFCASSLTGTAGTEAFFGQGTRLTVV.

The sample holds many counts of this clonotype. V and J are TRBV11-2 and TRBJ2-7; tentatively, D is TRBD1 or TRBD2 (5 bases each). Trimming shortened V by 1 base and J by 1 base, and 17 bases separated the two germline ends. Looked up from germline, CDR1 is SGHAT and CDR2 is FQNNGV. The CDR3 has 17 residues. CDR3 sequence (DNA): TGTGCCAGCAGCTTAGCCCTTAGCCGGGGCCTTTCCTACGAGCAGTACTTC. Translated, it gives CASSLALSRGLSYEQYF.

Here the CDR3 DNA reads TGCAGTGCCTTAACACAGGGTGCGGAGCAGTTCTTC. The encoded protein is CSALTQGAEQFF. This chain joins TRBV20-1 and TRBJ2-1; D is perhaps TRBD1 (6 bases). From germline, CDR1 is DFQATT and CDR2 SNEGSKA (reference sequence). This CDR3 has 12 amino acids. V gave up 6 bases and J gave up 10 bases, with 16 bases separating them.

This clonotype came up a few times. J is TRBJ1-3 and V is TRBV7-6, with TRBD1 matching 9 bases. The CDR3 covers 19 residues. Per germline, CDR1 SGHVS and CDR2 FNYEAQ. Trimming cost V 1 base and J 2 bases; bases outside gene matches: 12. CDR3 region: CASSLDRDREPFAGNTIYF. The CDR3 DNA reads as TGTGCCAGCAGCTTAGATCGGGACAGGGAGCCCTTCGCTGGAAACACCATATATTTT.

This clonotype occurred many times. This chain joins TRBV6-6 and TRBJ2-1, with TRBD2 identical over 7 bases. The V gene end was trimmed by 0 bases and the J gene end by 6 bases; junction bases not matched to a gene: 2. Germline-derived CDR1 and CDR2 are MNHNY and SVGAGI (reference sequence). The CDR3 extends over 14 amino acids. This chain's CDR3 is CASSYSREFNEQFF. CDR3 bases: TGTGCCAGCAGTTACTCGCGGGAGTTCAATGAGCAGTTCTTC.